This note documents a single TCR beta chain sequence. Its matching antigen is unknown. This sample was taken from a study of T-cell memory formation after mild COVID-19. Overall study context: The TCR clusters were mostly specific to one donor. General observations from the study: Among CD4+ contracting clones, most were CM and EM, and CD8+ ones EMRA. For second-wave clones that peaked at day 37, SARS-CoV-2 specificity went unverified.

5'RACE with constant-segment primers built TCRalpha and TCRbeta cDNA libraries with UMIs. TCRdb re-called the 5' RACE reads through MiXCR, storing one row per CDR3 protein. The repertoire consists of 100,000 to 150,000 distinct CDR3 sequences, with roughly 6% occurring once and the leading ten covering about 2.2%. This clonotype originated in an adult woman who had mild COVID-19 (a few samples of this study predate the infection). Cell type and time point are not known. Material for sequencing was PBMCs or a T cell subset sorted from them (not recorded which).

In nucleotides, the CDR3 is TGTGCCAGCGGAGCCGGGACCCACATCACAGATACGCAGTATTTT. Protein product: CASGAGTHITDTQYF. The genes are TRBV6-2 or TRBV6-3 and TRBJ2-3, with D perhaps being TRBD1 or TRBD2 (5 bases each). Germline V gene sequence: CDR1 MNHEY, CDR2 SVGEGT. The CDR3 runs 15 residues. V lost 8 bases and J lost 2, with 17 bases in between.